The TCR beta chain described here comes from a study of cytomegalovirus exposure and HLA in healthy donors (dated by TCRdb to 2015 to 2018). Regarding the research as a whole: In an earlier analysis of approximately 500 of the donors, about 260 Gb of sequence data and 90 million to 120 million unique TCR beta sequences from about 190 million T cells were reported. An early release covering 550 to 700 HLA-typed donors comprised roughly 300 gigabases of sequencing data and tens of millions of unique TCR sequences. Of the roughly 420 genotyped donors, approximately 81% were placed in the genetic ancestry cluster associated with self-reported Caucasian donors. The aim of the study was to test whether cataloging public T cell receptors could identify signatures of past pathogen exposure. The study used immunosequencing to profile the T cell repertoires of approximately 650 subjects and linked those repertoires to cytomegalovirus serostatus. Along with the roughly 700-subject first cohort, a separate validation cohort of some 130 different subjects was used. High-throughput TCR immunosequencing, statistical association of individual TCRs with disease status, and machine learning were combined to predict cytomegalovirus infection status. To study patterns of TCR occurrence, a later analysis re-analyzed previously published TCR beta repertoires from under 750 donors and added high-resolution HLA genotyping. Rather than drawing on any new phenotypic data, the later analysis identified candidate immune exposures from TCR beta sequences and the way those sequences occurred across donors. An earlier analysis of several hundred of the donors applied high-throughput TCR beta sequencing to assess whether each TCR beta V gene segment acted as functional or pseudogenic. Donor age, sex, ethnicity and CMV serostatus were compiled alongside the repertoire data. A later genetic analysis used genome-wide SNP genotypes for about 60% of the roughly 670 donors, treating that subset as a discovery cohort. Every repertoire in the discovery cohort had been generated on one and the same sequencing platform. Both class I and class II loci were covered by HLA typing, at four-digit resolution. The number of typed donors differed by locus: about 620-630 for A, B, C, DRB1 and DQB1; approximately 530 for DQA1; 606 for DPA1; and roughly 450 for DPB1. Five DR-DQ haplotypes were treated as single units for association and clustering because of strong linkage in the cohort. Among some 400 genotyped donors of the cohort, an average of approximately 240,000 unique TCR beta nucleotide sequences was sequenced per donor, of which about 19% were non-productive.

Study-wide findings and limitations: A later genetic analysis reported fewer N-insertions in productive TCRs among donors in an Asian-associated ancestry cluster than the approximately 700-donor mean. Broadly in line with IMGT annotations, most TCR beta V segments showed up in productive rearrangements about 87% or about 30% of the time in an earlier analysis of around 550 of the donors. Cytomegalovirus status was reported to be diagnosed by the classifier with high specificity and sensitivity in both the original and validation cohorts. In a later analysis, TCR association rates were found to vary across HLA loci, with the most associated TCRs seen for DRB1 alleles and the fewest for HLA-C alleles. In a later genetic analysis, a missense DCLRE1C variant was associated with V-gene and J-gene trimming of TCR beta chains, and the association was replicated in an independent cohort. CMV serostatus was the only immune exposure information available for the cohort. Most TCR sequences were observed very rarely across donors, whereas some public TCRs were present in many individuals. A further reported finding was that TCR beta sequences accurately predicted the HLA-A and HLA-B alleles for most subjects in the first cohort. Three of the identified cytomegalovirus-associated TCR beta chains were confirmed in vitro to be specific for cytomegalovirus antigens. The 87-base-pair reads could not distinguish some IMGT-functional V segments, including TRBV6-2 and TRBV6-3, so those segments were excluded. Because counts were too low, roughly 17 rarely observed V segments, including chromosome 9 orphons, were left out of the earlier analysis of approximately 500 of the donors. According to a later analysis, most CMV-associated TCR beta chains appeared to be HLA-restricted, and the HLA associations seemed to be driven largely by CMV exposure. This cohort had only TCR beta chains sequenced, and the lack of alpha or paired-chain data limited which features could be detected. Sequencing depth was assumed to be roughly uniform across donors in the presence/absence analyses, though that assumption may not hold. A cluster of highly shared sequence variants was judged likely to represent a technical artifact of the sequencing pipeline. At a false discovery rate of 0.05, a later analysis linked some 18,000 TCR beta sequences to specific HLA alleles. The authors suggested that the approach could potentially be generalized to other disease states and immunological phenotypes. In a later analysis, several top co-occurrence clusters were reported to appear linked to parvovirus B19, influenza, CMV and Epstein-Barr virus. The study listed 164 TCR beta chains as associated with cytomegalovirus. Compared with equally common non-associated chains, HLA-associated TCR beta chains in a later analysis were more clonally expanded and had lower generation probabilities. Correlated functional status among segregating V segments might reflect linkage disequilibrium, but an unknown experimental factor could not be ruled out. HLA typing was unavailable for some donors at each locus, so association tests used only the typed subset. When HLA alleles, especially DR and DQ, strongly co-occurred, attributing TCR associations to individual alleles was difficult.

Library generation was performed with the immunoSEQ multiplex PCR assay. For the multiplex PCR, a mixture combining 60 forward primers for TCR Vbeta segments and 13 reverse primers for TCR Jbeta segments was used. The CDR3 region of rearranged TCR beta genes was amplified from genomic DNA with a multiplex PCR assay. The amplified TCR beta libraries were sequenced on the Illumina HiSeq System as 87-base-pair reads. On the authors' methods: Across the roughly 600 repertoires, a later analysis counted roughly 84 million unique TCR beta chains, approximately 12 million of which were shared by at least two donors. To remove PCR and sequencing errors, raw reads were error-corrected and collapsed into unique sequences using a nearest-neighbor algorithm that merged closely related sequences. To assign V, D and J gene segments, CDR3 sequences were aligned to IMGT reference sequences. Each retained sequence needed at least a six-nucleotide match to both a V gene segment and a J gene segment. A rearrangement was called productive if the CDR3 had no stop codons and remained in frame with V and J, and every other rearrangement was called non-productive. CDR3 was defined according to IMGT convention as the region running from the second conserved V-encoded cysteine to the conserved J-encoded phenylalanine. In an earlier analysis of 550 to 650 of the donors, sequences lacking an unambiguous match to a single V gene segment were excluded. An earlier analysis of some 610 of the donors called V segments functional above 56.7% productive rearrangements and segregating when the between-donor standard deviation exceeded 5%. A statistical classification framework was built to diagnose cytomegalovirus status from the catalog of TCR beta chain sequences. A later analysis assigned V and J genes by comparing TCR nucleotide sequences with IMGT/GENE-DB human TR gene sequences. In a later analysis, CDR3 sequences and most-parsimonious VDJ recombination scenarios were assigned using the TCRdist pipeline. In a later analysis, each TCR beta chain was defined by its CDR3 amino acid sequence together with its V-gene family, and reads without a unique V-gene family were excluded. As a way to deal with suspected cross-contamination and a sequencing artifact, a later analysis dropped 592 nucleotide sequences that were highly shared and had low generation probability. In a later analysis, a clonal expansion index was calculated for each public chain from normalized within-repertoire ranks of inferred template counts. In a later analysis, generation probabilities were computed using a VDJ recombination model fitted to out-of-frame rearrangements, and the results were checked against IGoR. In a later analysis, hypergeometric tests were used to score TCR-TCR, TCR-HLA and TCR-CMV co-occurrence, with a repertoire-size bias correction applied to TCR pairs. False discovery rates were estimated in a later analysis by permuting HLA or CMV assignments 20 times. A later analysis grouped co-occurring TCRs with DBSCAN, adding TCRdist sequence similarity when clustering within HLA-allele-positive subsets. For co-occurrence clustering, repertoires with fewer than 30,000 or more than 120,000 public chains were excluded, along with four or five repertoires with anomalous nucleotide sharing. The table comes from immuneACCESS by way of TCRdb, which keeps in-frame sequences with V and J called. Part of the clones is missing from these tables; in studies checked, under half for an unresolved V gene and the rest for unknown reasons. For V, J and clone size, that table is used; D and trimming come from the DNA. Counted in this sample were fewer than 250,000 clones; under 85% of them appeared once. The ten largest clonotypes hold 1.6% of the sample.

On this clone itself: Its specific antigen is unknown. Per-nucleotide qualities are absent, and no much larger clonotype sits a single base away.

The junction shows trimming of 0 bases on V and 0 bases on J, plus 10 bases between the germline ends. The cysteine opens and the phenylalanine closes a CDR3 of 16 amino acids. Just the 48-base CDR3 DNA is kept, in frame starting at base 1. CDR1 and CDR2 were assigned from the germline V gene as SGHDT and YYEEEE. The cohort comprised 550 to 700 healthy bone marrow donors. At the time of sampling, every cohort member was nominally healthy, though immune exposures that went unrecorded were likely present. The donor tested CMV seronegative, placing the donor among the 350 or so seronegative members of the cohort. Every donor gave a peripheral blood sample, and the peripheral blood mononuclear cells from that sample were used for TCR beta sequencing. Genomic DNA extraction from the blood cell samples was performed with the Qiagen DNeasy Blood Extraction Kit.

Sequencing was carried out using PBMCs. This TCR came from a woman between 18 and 30 years old in good health and CMV-seronegative. The rearranged chain carries TRBV5-6 and TRBJ1-3; matching of 5 bases hints at TRBD1 as the D gene. The CDR3: CASSLEAGHSGNTIYF. The bases are TGTGCCAGCAGCTTGGAGGCAGGACACTCTGGAAACACCATATATTTT.